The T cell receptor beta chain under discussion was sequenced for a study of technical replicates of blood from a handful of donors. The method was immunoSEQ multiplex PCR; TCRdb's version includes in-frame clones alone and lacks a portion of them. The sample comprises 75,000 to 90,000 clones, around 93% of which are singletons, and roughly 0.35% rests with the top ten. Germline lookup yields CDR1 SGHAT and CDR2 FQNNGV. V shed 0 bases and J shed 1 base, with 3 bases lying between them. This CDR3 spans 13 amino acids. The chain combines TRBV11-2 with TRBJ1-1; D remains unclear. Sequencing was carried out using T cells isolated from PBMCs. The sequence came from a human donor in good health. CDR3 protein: CASSLERNTEAFF. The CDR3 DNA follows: TGTGCCAGCAGCTTAGAGCGGAACACTGAAGCTTTCTTT.